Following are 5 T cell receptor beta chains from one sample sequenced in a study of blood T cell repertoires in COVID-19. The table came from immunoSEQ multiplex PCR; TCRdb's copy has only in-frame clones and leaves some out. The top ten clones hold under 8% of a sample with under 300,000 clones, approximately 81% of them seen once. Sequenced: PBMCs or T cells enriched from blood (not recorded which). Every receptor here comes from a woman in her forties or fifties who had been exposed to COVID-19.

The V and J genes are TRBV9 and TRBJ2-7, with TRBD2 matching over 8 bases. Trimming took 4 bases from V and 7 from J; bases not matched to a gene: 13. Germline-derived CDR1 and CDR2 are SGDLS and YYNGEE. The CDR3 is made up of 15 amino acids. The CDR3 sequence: CASSPRGGPFEEQYF. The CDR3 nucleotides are TGTGCCAGCAGCCCTCGGGGGGGCCCCTTCGAAGAGCAGTACTTC.

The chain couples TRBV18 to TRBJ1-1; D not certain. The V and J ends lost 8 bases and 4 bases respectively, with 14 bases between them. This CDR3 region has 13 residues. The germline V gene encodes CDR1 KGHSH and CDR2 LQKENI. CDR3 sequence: CASTGGSGTEAFF. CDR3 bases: TGTGCCAGCACCGGTGGGTCGGGCACTGAAGCTTTCTTT. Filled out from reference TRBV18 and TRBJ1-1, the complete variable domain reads NAGVMQNPRHLVRRRGQEARLRCSPMKGHSHVYWYRQLPEEGLKFMVYLQKENIIDESGMPKERFSAEFPKEGPSILRIQQVVRGDSAAYFCASTGGSGTEAFFGQGTRLTVV.

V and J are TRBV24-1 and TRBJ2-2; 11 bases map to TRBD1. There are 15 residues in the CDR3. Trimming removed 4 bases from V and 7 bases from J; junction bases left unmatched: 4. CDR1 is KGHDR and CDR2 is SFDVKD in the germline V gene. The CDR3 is CATSDTGTGGGELFF. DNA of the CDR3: TGTGCCACCAGTGACACCGGGACAGGGGGCGGGGAGCTGTTTTTT.

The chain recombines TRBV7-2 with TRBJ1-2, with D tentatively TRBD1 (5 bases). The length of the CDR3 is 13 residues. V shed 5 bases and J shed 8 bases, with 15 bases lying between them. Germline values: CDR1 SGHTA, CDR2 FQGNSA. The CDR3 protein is CASSPGTPAGYTF. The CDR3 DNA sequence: TGTGCCAGCAGCCCGGGGACTCCAGCGGGCTACACCTTC.

CDR3 protein: CASSPGLGSPIQETQYF. The DNA for the CDR3 is TGTGCCAGCAGCCCGGGATTGGGCAGCCCTATCCAAGAGACCCAGTACTTC. The V and J genes are TRBV7-9 and TRBJ2-5, with D tentatively TRBD2 (5 bases). Germline lookup yields CDR1 SEHNR and CDR2 FQNEAQ (reference sequence). This CDR3 contains 17 residues. The V end was cut by 5 bases, the J end by 1 base, with 20 bases between.